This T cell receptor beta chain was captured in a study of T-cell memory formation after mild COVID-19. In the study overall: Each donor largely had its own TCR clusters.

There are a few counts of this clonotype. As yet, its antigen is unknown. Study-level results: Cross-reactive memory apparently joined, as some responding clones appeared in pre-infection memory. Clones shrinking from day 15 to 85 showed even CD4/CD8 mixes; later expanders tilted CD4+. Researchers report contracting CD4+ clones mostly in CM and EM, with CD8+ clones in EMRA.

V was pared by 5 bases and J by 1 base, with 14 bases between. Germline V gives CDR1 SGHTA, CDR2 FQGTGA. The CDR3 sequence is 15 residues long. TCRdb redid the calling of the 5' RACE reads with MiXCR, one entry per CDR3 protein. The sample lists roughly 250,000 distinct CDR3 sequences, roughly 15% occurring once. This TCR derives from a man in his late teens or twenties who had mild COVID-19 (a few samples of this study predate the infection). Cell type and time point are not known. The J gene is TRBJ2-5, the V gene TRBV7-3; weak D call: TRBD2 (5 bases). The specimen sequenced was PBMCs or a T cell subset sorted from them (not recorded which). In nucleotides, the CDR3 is TGTGCCAGCAGCCTACAGCCGGGGTTCCAAGAGACCCAGTACTTC. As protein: CASSLQPGFQETQYF.